One and the same sample provided the 18 T cell receptor beta chains below, sequenced in a study of blood T cell repertoires in COVID-19 (TCRdb year 2020). Library preparation was by the immunoSEQ multiplex PCR assay. TCRdb re-hosts the immuneACCESS table, in-frame sequences only. Its copies lack some clones; in the studies checked, an unresolved V gene accounts for under half of them, and the cause for the rest is not known. In all, the sample holds about 58,000 clones, and more than 75% of those were seen once. Of the sample, under 5% is held by the ten largest clones. Sequencing was carried out using peripheral blood. The origin of the receptors is a man aged 35-49 years with active COVID-19.

The chain links TRBV6-7 to TRBJ2-7, with D possibly matching TRBD2 (6 bases). TRBV6-7 belongs to the ORF category, with a function that is uncertain. Trimming removed 2 bases at V and 2 bases at J, with 13 bases between. There are 15 residues in the CDR3. The CDR3 here is CASSYLRRDTYEQYF. DNA for the CDR3: TGTGCCAGCAGTTACCTCCGGCGGGATACCTACGAGCAGTACTTC.

V usage is TRBV11-2 and J usage is TRBJ1-4; no firm D call. The length of the CDR3 is 16 residues. V lost 3 bases and J 4 bases, leaving 15 bases between the germline ends. CDR1 SGHAT and CDR2 FQNNGV come from the germline V gene. This chain's CDR3 is CASSFRSVGGNEKLFF. The CDR3 bases are TGTGCCAGCAGCTTTCGGTCCGTCGGCGGTAATGAAAAACTGTTTTTT.

The V call is TRBV5-4, the J call TRBJ2-3; 8 bases agree with TRBD1. Germline loops: CDR1 SGHNT, CDR2 YYREEE (reference sequence). After removal of 3 bases from V and 5 bases from J, the junction contained 2 bases not matched to a gene. The CDR3 sequence is 13 residues long. CDR3 sequence (DNA): TGTGCCAGCAGCTCGACAGGGGTAGATACGCAGTATTTT. Its protein is CASSSTGVDTQYF.

V usage is TRBV3-1 (or the pseudogene TRBV3-2) and J usage is TRBJ2-5; 7 bases map to TRBD2. Germline V gene sequence: CDR1 LGHDT, CDR2 YNNKEL (reference sequence). The CDR3 has 16 amino acids. The V and J ends lost 4 bases and 5 bases, in that order; junction bases with no gene match: 13. The CDR3 region is CASSRDYSGGAETQYF. The CDR3, as DNA: TGTGCCAGCAGCCGGGACTACTCGGGCGGGGCGGAGACCCAGTACTTC.

This clone is a singleton in its sample. The chain is built from TRBV4-1 and TRBJ2-6; perhaps TRBD1 as D (6 bases). The CDR3 spans 16 residues. Germline V gene lookup returns CDR1 MGHRA and CDR2 YSYEKL. Trimming stripped 0 bases from V and 6 bases from J, with 12 bases between. CDR3 sequence: CASSQDIGGLANVLTF. The DNA of the CDR3 is TGCGCCAGCAGCCAAGATATAGGGGGATTGGCCAACGTCCTGACTTTC.

The count of this clone is one. This chain links TRBV19 with TRBJ2-1, with TRBD1 matching over 9 bases. Germline CDR1 reads LNHDA; CDR2 reads SQIVND (reference sequence). Unmatched junction bases numbered 11, after V lost 7 bases and J lost 7 bases. The CDR3 spans 15 residues. For the CDR3, the DNA is TGTGCCAGTATGGTCGGACAGGGGATAGGTAATGAGCAGTTCTTC. It translates to CASMVGQGIGNEQFF. Full variable domain (outside the CDR3, taken from reference TRBV19 and TRBJ2-1): DGGITQSPKYLFRKEGQNVTLSCEQNLNHDAMYWYRQDPGQGLRLIYYSQIVNDFQKGDIAEGYSVSREKKESFPLTVTSAQKNPTAFYLCASMVGQGIGNEQFFGPGTRLTVL.

The rearrangement uses TRBV5-1 and TRBJ2-3; 9 bases agree with TRBD1. J gave up 4 bases and V 4 bases, and 4 bases lay outside the gene matches. The CDR3 sequence is 14 residues long. CDR1 and CDR2 (germline): SGHRS, YFSETQ. For the CDR3, the DNA is TGCGCCAGCAGCCAGGGACAGGGATCAGATACGCAGTATTTT. It encodes CASSQGQGSDTQYF.

The CDR3 spells CASSFFGTDTQYF. As DNA, the CDR3 is TGTGCCAGCAGCTTTTTCGGGACAGATACGCAGTATTTT. The chain couples TRBV5-6 to TRBJ2-3; D remains ambiguous. The CDR3 contains 13 residues. Germline V gives CDR1 SGHDT, CDR2 YYEEEE. Trimming took off 2 bases at V and 3 bases at J, with 7 bases between the two ends.

The chain couples TRBV6-5 to TRBJ2-7; 8 bases are shared with TRBD2. With 5 bases clipped from V and 0 bases from J, the junction kept 6 bases outside the gene matches. The CDR3 is 15 residues long. Germline V CDR1 and CDR2: MNHEY, SVGAGI. CDR3 residues: CASSLSREDSYEQYF. The DNA for the CDR3 is TGTGCCAGCAGTCTTTCGCGGGAGGACTCCTACGAGCAGTACTTC.

This clone appeared a single time. CDR3 DNA sequence: TGTGCCAGCAGCTTGATGAGGACAGGGGGCACTGAAAAACTGTTTTTT. Encoded protein: CASSLMRTGGTEKLFF. The chain joins TRBV5-4 to TRBJ1-4; the match to TRBD1 covers 11 bases. Germline CDR1 is SGHNT and CDR2 is YYREEE (reference sequence). This CDR3 is built from 16 residues. With 1 base clipped from V and 7 bases from J, the junction kept 6 bases outside the gene matches.

The V gene is TRBV11-2, the J gene TRBJ2-2; TRBD2 aligns across 10 bases. Germline V CDR1 and CDR2: SGHAT, FQNNGV. J was trimmed by 2 bases and V by 5 bases; bases with no gene match: 2. This CDR3 has 15 amino acids. The CDR3: CASSRLAGNTGELFF. The DNA of the CDR3 is TGTGCCAGCAGCCGACTAGCGGGCAACACCGGGGAGCTGTTTTTT. Based on the CDR3 plus reference TRBV11-2 and TRBJ2-2, the full variable domain is EAGVAQSPRYKIIEKRQSVAFWCNPISGHATLYWYQQILGQGPKLLIQFQNNGVVDDSQLPKDRFSAERLKGVDSTLKIQPAKLEDSAVYLCASSRLAGNTGELFFGEGSRLTVL.

The chain uses TRBV2 and TRBJ1-2, with 7 bases identical to TRBD1. J gave up 6 bases and V 0 bases, and 13 bases lay outside the gene matches. CDR1 and CDR2 (germline): SNHLY, FYNNEI. The CDR3 is made up of 17 amino acids. The CDR3 loop is CASSEASRRQGVNGYTF. The CDR3 coding sequence is TGTGCCAGCAGTGAAGCGTCAAGAAGACAGGGAGTAAATGGCTACACCTTC.

The rearrangement links TRBV5-1 to TRBJ2-3; TRBD2 matches at 7 bases. In germline, CDR1 is SGHRS, CDR2 YFSETQ. After removal of 4 bases from V and 2 bases from J, the junction contained 10 bases not matched to a gene. The CDR3 spans 16 residues. DNA for the CDR3: TGCGCCAGCAGCCGGGGTCGGGGGACTACCACAGATACGCAGTATTTT. As protein: CASSRGRGTTTDTQYF.

The sample holds a few counts of this clone. CDR3 bases: TGTGCCAGTAGACAGGTCGGAGAGACCCAGTACTTC. Translating gives CASRQVGETQYF. The chain carries TRBV19 and TRBJ2-5, with D tentatively TRBD1 (5 bases). Trimming took off 6 bases at V and 4 bases at J, with 9 bases between the two ends. CDR1 is LNHDA and CDR2 is SQIVND in the germline V gene (reference sequence). The CDR3 runs to 12 residues.

This rearrangement joins TRBV19 to TRBJ1-5; 7 nucleotides align to TRBD1. The CDR3 is 14 amino acids. Germline V gene data show CDR1 as LNHDA and CDR2 as SQIVND (reference sequence). The V segment lost 6 bases and the J segment 5 bases; nucleotides outside the gene matches: 7. CDR3 protein: CASRARDRDQPQHF. The CDR3 DNA is TGTGCCAGTAGGGCCCGGGACAGAGATCAGCCCCAGCATTTT.

The chain employs TRBV10-2 and TRBJ2-1, with 7 bases fitting TRBD2. The germline CDR1 and CDR2 sequences are WSHSY and SAAADI. This CDR3 comprises 14 residues. V gave up 4 bases and J gave up 0 bases; unmatched junction bases: 0. CDR3 sequence (DNA): TGCGCCAGCAGTGCTAGCGGCTCCTACAATGAGCAGTTCTTC. Its translation is CASSASGSYNEQFF.

This clone was seen more than once but under ten times. The chain uses TRBV6-5 and TRBJ1-1; 10 bases fit TRBD1. Germline V gene sequence: CDR1 MNHEY, CDR2 SVGAGI. V shed 7 bases, J shed 5 bases, and the junction held 7 bases outside the gene matches. CDR3 length equals 14 residues. In DNA, the CDR3 is TGTGCCAGCACCAGGACAGGGGGTTATACTGAAGCTTTCTTT. Residues: CASTRTGGYTEAFF.

This chain uses TRBV27 with TRBJ2-7; the D gene is possibly TRBD2 (7 bases). The CDR3 is made up of 15 amino acids. V gave up 2 bases and J gave up 1 base, with 12 bases separating them. Germline lookup yields CDR1 MNHEY and CDR2 SMNVEV (reference sequence). CDR3 protein: CASSLRGAGSYEQYF. The CDR3 region has the DNA TGTGCCAGCAGTTTACGGGGGGCCGGATCCTACGAGCAGTACTTC.